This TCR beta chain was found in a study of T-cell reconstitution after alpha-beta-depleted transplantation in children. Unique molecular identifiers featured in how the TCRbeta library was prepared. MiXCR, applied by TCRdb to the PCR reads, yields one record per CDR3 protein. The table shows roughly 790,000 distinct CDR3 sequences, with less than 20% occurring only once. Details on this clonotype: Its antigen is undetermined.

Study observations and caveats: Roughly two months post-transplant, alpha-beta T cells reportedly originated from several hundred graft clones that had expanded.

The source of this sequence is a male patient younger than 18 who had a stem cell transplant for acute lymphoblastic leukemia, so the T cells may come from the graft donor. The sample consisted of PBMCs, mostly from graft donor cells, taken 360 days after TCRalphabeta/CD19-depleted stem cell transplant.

The CDR3 DNA reads TGTGCCAGCAGCTGGGGACTAGCCAGTTTGTTTGAGCAGTTCTTC. The encoded protein is CASSWGLASLFEQFF. The gene calls are TRBV7-9 and TRBJ2-1; TRBD2 agrees at 9 bases. This CDR3 has 15 residues. V was clipped by 4 bases and J by 9 bases; unmatched bases: 10. The germline V gene encodes CDR1 SEHNR and CDR2 FQNEAQ (reference sequence).